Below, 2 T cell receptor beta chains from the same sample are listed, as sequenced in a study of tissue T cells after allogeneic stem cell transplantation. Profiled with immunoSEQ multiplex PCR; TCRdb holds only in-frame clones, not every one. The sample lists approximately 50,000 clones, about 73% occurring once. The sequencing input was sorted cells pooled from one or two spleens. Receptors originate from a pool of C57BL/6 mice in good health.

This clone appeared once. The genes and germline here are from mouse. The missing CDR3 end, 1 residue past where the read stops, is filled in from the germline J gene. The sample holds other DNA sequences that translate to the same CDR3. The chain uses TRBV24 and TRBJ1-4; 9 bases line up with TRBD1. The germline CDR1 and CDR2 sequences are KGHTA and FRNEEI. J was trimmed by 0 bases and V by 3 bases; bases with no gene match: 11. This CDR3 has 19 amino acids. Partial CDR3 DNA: TGTGCCAGCAGTCTTCCGGGACAGGGAGCCGTCATTTCCAACGAAAGATTATTT. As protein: CASSLPGQGAVISNERLF. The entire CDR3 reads CASSLPGQGAVISNERLFF.

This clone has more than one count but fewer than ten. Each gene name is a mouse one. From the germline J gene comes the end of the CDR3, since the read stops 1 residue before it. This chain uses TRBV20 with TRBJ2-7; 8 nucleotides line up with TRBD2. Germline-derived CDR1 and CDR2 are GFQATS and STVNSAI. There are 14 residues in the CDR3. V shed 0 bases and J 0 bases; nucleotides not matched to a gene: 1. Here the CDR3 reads CGAREGGRSYEQYF. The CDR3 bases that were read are TGTGGTGCTAGGGAGGGGGGGCGCTCCTATGAACAGTAC.